Listed below are T cell receptor beta chains from one sample, sequenced in a study of CD8 T cell repertoires and HIV-1 epitope variants. The antigens of these receptors remain unknown. Profiled with immunoSEQ multiplex PCR; TCRdb holds only in-frame clones, not every one. The data show a few thousand clones, around two thirds seen once. The sequenced sample consisted of cultured CD8+ T cells derived from PBMCs. Source of these receptors: a male donor with HIV. CDR3s include the opening cysteine and the closing phenylalanine or tryptophan. D genes are given only for firm matches. Not every row has a clone size; where given, it reads once, few, many or a size class.

>TRBD2|TRBJ2-1|TRBV27|-
CASSLLAGGSEQFF
TGTGCCAGCAGTTTGCTAGCGGGGGGGAGTGAGCAGTTCTTC
>TRBD1|TRBJ1-5|TRBV5-1|-
CASSLGLRGAGQPQHF
TGCGCCAGCAGCTTGGGGCTCAGGGGGGCTGGTCAGCCCCAGCATTTT
>TRBD2|TRBJ2-1|TRBV19|medium-sized
CASSIQPGLAGDFLDEQFF
TGTGCCAGTAGTATACAGCCGGGACTAGCGGGAGATTTCTTAGATGAGCAGTTCTTC
>-|TRBJ1-1|TRBV6-5|-
CAPRSVSLGTEAFF
TGTGCCCCCAGATCTGTGTCTTTGGGCACTGAAGCTTTCTTT
>TRBD1|TRBJ2-1|TRBV29-1|few
CSVIGQGLWEKFF
TGCAGCGTGATAGGACAGGGGCTTTGGGAAAAGTTCTTC
>TRBD1|TRBJ2-2|TRBV7-2|-
CASRQTGSRSGELFF
TGTGCCAGCAGACAGACAGGGAGTAGGTCCGGGGAGCTGTTTTTT
>TRBD2|TRBJ2-5|TRBV2|-
CARRRKLTSGKGPFETQYF
TGTGCCAGACGTCGAAAGCTAACTAGCGGTAAGGGGCCGTTTGAGACCCAGTACTTC
>-|TRBJ2-7|TRBV6-6|once
CASTSGPNEQYF
TGTGCCAGCACCTCGGGACCGAACGAGCAGTACTTC
>-|TRBJ2-1|TRBV13|-
CASSLERASAYNEQFF
TGTGCCAGCAGCTTGGAGCGTGCTAGCGCCTACAATGAGCAGTTCTTC
>-|TRBJ2-5|TRBV27|-
CASGRGRNQETQYF
TGTGCCAGCGGGAGGGGGCGGAACCAAGAGACCCAGTACTTC
>-|TRBJ1-3|TRBV13|few
CASSGGFGASSGNTIYF
TGTGCCAGCAGCGGTGGATTTGGGGCTAGCTCTGGAAACACCATATATTTT
>-|TRBJ2-7|TRBV5-1|few
CASSLETGTGYEQYF
TGCGCCAGCAGCTTGGAAACAGGGACGGGCTACGAGCAGTACTTC
>-|TRBJ1-1|TRBV27|-
CASSFPGPGTEAFF
TGTGCCAGCAGTTTCCCTGGCCCAGGAACTGAAGCTTTCTTT
>-|TRBJ2-1|TRBV19|-
CATTPQGNNEQFF
TGTGCCACCACCCCACAGGGAAACAATGAGCAGTTCTTC
>-|TRBJ2-1|TRBV29-1|-
CSVEDVFGGASYNEQFF
TGCAGCGTTGAAGATGTTTTCGGGGGTGCGTCCTACAATGAGCAGTTCTTC
>-|TRBJ1-1|TRBV27|-
CASMGRVAEAFF
TGTGCCAGCATGGGGAGGGTAGCTGAAGCTTTCTTT
>TRBD1|TRBJ1-2|TRBV28|-
CASSPRQGGRRVHGYTF
TGTGCCAGCAGTCCCCGACAGGGAGGGCGTAGGGTGCATGGCTACACCTTC
>-|TRBJ1-4|TRBV15|medium-sized
CATSRDRGGEKLFF
TGTGCCACCAGCAGAGACAGGGGTGGGGAAAAACTGTTTTTT
>-|TRBJ1-1|TRBV11-3|-
CASSFGGTEAFF
TGTGCCAGCAGCTTTGGGGGCACTGAAGCTTTCTTT
>-|TRBJ1-2|TRBV5-6|-
CASSLNRGAYGYTF
TGTGCCAGCAGCTTGAACCGAGGAGCCTATGGCTACACCTTC
>-|TRBJ2-3|TRBV19|-
CASIGSDTDTQYF
TGTGCCAGTATAGGATCCGACACAGATACGCAGTATTTT
>-|TRBJ1-1|TRBV19|-
CASSIQDSYTEAFF
TGTGCCAGTAGTATCCAGGATTCTTACACTGAAGCTTTCTTT
>-|TRBJ1-5|TRBV6-1|-
CASSEAMGRGDQPQHF
TGTGCCAGCAGTGAAGCGATGGGGCGAGGCGATCAGCCCCAGCATTTT
>-|TRBJ2-5|TRBV6-1|-
CASSEVGGRQETQYF
TGTGCCAGCAGTGAAGTGGGGGGGCGGCAAGAGACCCAGTACTTC
>TRBD1|TRBJ1-1|TRBV7-8|-
CASHRSDRDTEAFF
TGTGCCAGTCATAGGTCCGACAGGGACACTGAAGCTTTCTTT